This TCR beta chain was retrieved from a study of blood T cell repertoires in COVID-19. Germline lookup yields CDR1 ENHRY and CDR2 SYGVKD. This CDR3 has 15 residues. V was clipped by 10 bases and J by 0 bases, with 13 bases between them. Authors' analysis steps: Reference gene primer amplification in the assay estimated nucleated cell counts. Using immunoSEQ multiplex PCR, the repertoire was profiled, and TCRdb retains in-frame clones only, with some absent. The DNA gave D and trimming, while V, J and clone size come from that table. The table lists around 300,000 clones, roughly 89% of them singletons, with approximately 2.2% in the top ten.

The genes are TRBV10-3 and TRBJ1-6; D gene ambiguous. The sample consisted of peripheral blood. The origin of this receptor is a man aged 50-60 years with acute or convalescent COVID-19. The CDR3 DNA is TGTGCCAGCCGAGAAGAAATCTCCTATAATTCACCCCTCCACTTT. Amino acid sequence: CASREEISYNSPLHF.